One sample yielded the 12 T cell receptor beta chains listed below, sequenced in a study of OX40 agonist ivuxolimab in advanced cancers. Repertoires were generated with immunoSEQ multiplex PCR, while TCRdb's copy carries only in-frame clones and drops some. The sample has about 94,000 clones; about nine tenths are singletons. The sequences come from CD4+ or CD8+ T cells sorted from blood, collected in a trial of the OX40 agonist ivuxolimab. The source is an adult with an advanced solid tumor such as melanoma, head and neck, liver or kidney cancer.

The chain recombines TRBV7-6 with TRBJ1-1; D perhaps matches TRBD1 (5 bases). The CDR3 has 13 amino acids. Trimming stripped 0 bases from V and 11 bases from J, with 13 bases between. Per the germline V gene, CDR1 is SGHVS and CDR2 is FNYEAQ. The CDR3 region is CASSLAKGSQAFF. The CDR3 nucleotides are TGTGCCAGCAGCTTAGCGAAGGGGTCACAGGCTTTCTTT.

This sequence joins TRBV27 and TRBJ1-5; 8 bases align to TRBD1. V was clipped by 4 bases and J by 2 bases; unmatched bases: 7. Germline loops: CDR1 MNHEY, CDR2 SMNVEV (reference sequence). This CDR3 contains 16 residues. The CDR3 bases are TGTGCCAGCAGTTCAATACAGGGGGTCGGCAATCAGCCCCAGCATTTT. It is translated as CASSSIQGVGNQPQHF.

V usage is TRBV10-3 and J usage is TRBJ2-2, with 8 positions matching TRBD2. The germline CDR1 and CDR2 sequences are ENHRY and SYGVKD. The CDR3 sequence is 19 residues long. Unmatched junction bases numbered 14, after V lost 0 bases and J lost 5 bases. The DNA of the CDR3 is TGTGCCATCAGTGAGTCGACGGCCGGGAGGGGACCCAATACCGGGGAGCTGTTTTTT. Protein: CAISESTAGRGPNTGELFF.

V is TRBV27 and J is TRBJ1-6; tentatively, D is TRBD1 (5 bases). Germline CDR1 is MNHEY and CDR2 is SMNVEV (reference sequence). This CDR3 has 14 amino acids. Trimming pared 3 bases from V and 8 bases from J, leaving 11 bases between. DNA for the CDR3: TGTGCCAGCAGTTTCTCAAGGGGTCATTCACCCCTCCACTTT. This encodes CASSFSRGHSPLHF.

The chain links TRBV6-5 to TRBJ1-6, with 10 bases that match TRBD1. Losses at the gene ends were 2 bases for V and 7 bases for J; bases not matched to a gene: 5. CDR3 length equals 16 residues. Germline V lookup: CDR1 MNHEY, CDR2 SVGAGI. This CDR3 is CASSYPRGQGNSPLHF. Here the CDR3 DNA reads TGTGCCAGCAGTTACCCCCGGGGACAGGGGAATTCACCCCTCCACTTT.

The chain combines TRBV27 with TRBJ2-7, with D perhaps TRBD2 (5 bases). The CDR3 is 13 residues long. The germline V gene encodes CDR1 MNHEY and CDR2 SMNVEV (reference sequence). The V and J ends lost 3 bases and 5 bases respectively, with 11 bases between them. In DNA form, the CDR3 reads TGTGCCAGCAGTTTCGGGGTGAGGAACGAGCAGTACTTC. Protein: CASSFGVRNEQYF.

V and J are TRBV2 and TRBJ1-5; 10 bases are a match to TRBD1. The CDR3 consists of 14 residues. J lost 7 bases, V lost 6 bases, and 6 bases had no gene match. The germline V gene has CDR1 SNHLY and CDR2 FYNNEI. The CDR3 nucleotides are TGTGCCAGCAGAGCCGGGACAGGGGTCCAGCCCCAGCATTTT. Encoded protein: CASRAGTGVQPQHF.

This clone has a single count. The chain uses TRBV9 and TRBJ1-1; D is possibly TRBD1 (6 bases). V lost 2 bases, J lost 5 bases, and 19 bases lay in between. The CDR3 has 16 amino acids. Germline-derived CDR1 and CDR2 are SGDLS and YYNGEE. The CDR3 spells CASSVSPGTTGTEAFF. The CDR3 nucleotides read TGTGCCAGCAGCGTCTCGCCAGGGACAACAGGGACTGAAGCTTTCTTT.

The CDR3 DNA sequence: TGCGCCAGCAGCTTGCTCTCAACTAATGAAAAACTGTTTTTT. Protein: CASSLLSTNEKLFF. The chain combines TRBV5-1 with TRBJ1-4, with no clear D. V was shortened by 1 base and J by 0 bases, with 4 bases between the two germline ends. The CDR3 extends over 14 amino acids. Germline lookup yields CDR1 SGHRS and CDR2 YFSETQ.

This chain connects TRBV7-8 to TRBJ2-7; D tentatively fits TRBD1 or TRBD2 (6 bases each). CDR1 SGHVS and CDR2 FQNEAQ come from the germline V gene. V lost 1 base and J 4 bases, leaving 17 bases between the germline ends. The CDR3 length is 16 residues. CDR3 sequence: CASSLGLPGAAYEQYF. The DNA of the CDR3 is TGTGCCAGCAGCTTAGGTCTCCCGGGGGCCGCGTACGAGCAGTACTTC.

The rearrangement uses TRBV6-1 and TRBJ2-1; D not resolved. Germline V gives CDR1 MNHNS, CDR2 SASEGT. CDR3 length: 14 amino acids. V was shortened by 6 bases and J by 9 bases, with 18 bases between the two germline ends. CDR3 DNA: TGTGCCAGCAGGGCCCGAACCCTAGTTCCTGAGCAGTTCTTC. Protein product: CASRARTLVPEQFF.

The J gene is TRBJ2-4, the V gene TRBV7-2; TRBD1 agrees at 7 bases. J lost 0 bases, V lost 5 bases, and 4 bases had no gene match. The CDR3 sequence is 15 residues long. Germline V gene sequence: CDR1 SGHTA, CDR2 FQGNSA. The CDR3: CASSTGQLAKNIQYF. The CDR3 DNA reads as TGTGCCAGCAGCACGGGACAGCTAGCCAAAAACATTCAGTACTTC.